This T cell receptor beta chain was sequenced for a study of blood T cell repertoires in COVID-19. Study information: From the United States, Italy and Spain came samples of acute and convalescent COVID-19.

From germline, CDR1 is SGHTA and CDR2 FQGNSA. CDR3 length: 16 amino acids. V was trimmed by 3 bases and J by 1 base, leaving 15 bases between them. In the original analysis: Nucleated cell number was recorded as an estimate derived from reference gene primer amplification. Only in-frame clones appear in the TCRdb table, and some are missing; sequencing was by immunoSEQ multiplex PCR. V and J calls plus clone size are reproduced from that table; the DNA served to infer D and trimming. The sample carries 75,000 to 95,000 clones, roughly 80% recorded once. The rearrangement links TRBV7-2 to TRBJ1-1; a weak D match, TRBD1 (6 bases). The sequence derives from a woman aged 35 to 49 with active or convalescent COVID-19. Sequencing used peripheral blood. In DNA, the CDR3 is TGTGCCAGCAGCTTTTCGGTGGGGGCCCCGAACACTGAAGCTTTCTTT. It translates to CASSFSVGAPNTEAFF.